The clone carrying this T cell receptor (beta chain) was observed at least ten times. Germline CDR1 is MNHNS and CDR2 is SASEGT. The CDR3 consists of 13 residues. V lost 7 bases, J lost 3 bases, and 10 bases lay in between. This record comes from a study of Graves' ophthalmopathy and Graves' hyperthyroidism. Amplification of TCR beta CDR3 regions used RNA transcripts. HTBI primers primed a first-round RT-PCR, and a second-round multiplex PCR followed. Using its own MiXCR run on the multiplex PCR reads, TCRdb lists one record per CDR3 protein. The sample has 450,000 or so distinct CDR3 sequences; approximately 15% are singletons.

Input material: blood. V is TRBV6-1 and J is TRBJ1-5; D gene unclear. The TCR originated in a woman in her 30s with Graves' ophthalmopathy. The CDR3 spells CASTGRFNQPQHF. In DNA form, the CDR3 reads TGTGCCAGCACCGGACGCTTCAATCAGCCCCAGCATTTT.